One and the same sample provided the 16 T cell receptor beta chains below, sequenced in a study of blood T cell repertoires in COVID-19 (dated by TCRdb to about 2020). The protocol used for the library was the immunoSEQ multiplex PCR assay. The clones in this table, taken by TCRdb from immuneACCESS, are in-frame only. Not every clone is retained; where verified, under half of the shortfall comes from an unresolved V gene, and the cause of the rest is unknown. In this sample the table shows some 80,000 clones, around 79% of which occur a single time. 5.4% of the sample rests with the top ten. The sequencing input was peripheral blood. These receptors were obtained from an elderly woman with active or convalescent COVID-19.

The CDR3, as DNA: TGTGCCAGCAGCCGGGCAGGGACAGGGGACGAAAAACTGTTTTTT. It encodes CASSRAGTGDEKLFF. This rearrangement joins TRBV3-1 (or the pseudogene TRBV3-2) to TRBJ1-4; 10 nucleotides agree with TRBD1. Germline V gene data show CDR1 as LGHDT and CDR2 as YNNKEL (reference sequence). The CDR3 has 15 amino acids. V gave up 4 bases and J gave up 8 bases; unmatched junction bases: 7.

This sequence joins TRBV6-2 or TRBV6-3 and TRBJ1-5, with 12 bases aligning to TRBD1. The CDR3 length is 21 residues. The junction had 20 bases not matched to a gene; V was cut back by 6 bases and J by 2 bases. Germline CDR1 is MNHEY and CDR2 is SVGEGT. This chain's CDR3 is CASSRTYYPGQGARGNQPQHF. Here the CDR3 DNA reads TGTGCCAGCAGCCGTACCTATTATCCGGGACAGGGGGCGAGGGGCAATCAGCCCCAGCATTTT.

The rearrangement links TRBV5-1 to TRBJ2-1; 11 bases are shared with TRBD2. CDR1 and CDR2 from the germline V gene are SGHRS and YFSETQ. V dropped 8 bases and J dropped 5; count of bases not matched to a gene: 9. The CDR3 spans 15 residues. This CDR3 reads CASKLGLADNNEQFF. CDR3 nucleotides: TGCGCCAGTAAATTGGGACTAGCGGATAACAATGAGCAGTTCTTC.

This chain joins TRBV14 and TRBJ2-1, with D maybe TRBD2 (6 bases). The CDR3 runs to 18 residues. The V end was cut by 2 bases, the J end by 1 base, with 18 bases between. Germline CDR1 reads SGHDN; CDR2 reads FVKESK. The chain's CDR3 is CASSQPLAGVLSYNEQFF. The CDR3 DNA sequence: TGTGCCAGCAGCCAACCACTAGCTGGGGTCTTATCCTACAATGAGCAGTTCTTC. Together with reference TRBV14 and TRBJ2-1, the CDR3 gives the full variable domain: EAGVTQFPSHSVIEKGQTVTLRCDPISGHDNLYWYRRVMGKEIKFLLHFVKESKQDESGMPNNRFLAERTGGTYSTLKVQPAELEDSGVYFCASSQPLAGVLSYNEQFFGPGTRLTVL.

The chain has TRBV11-2 and TRBJ2-7; 7 nucleotides line up with TRBD2. The ends lost 3 bases at V and 4 bases at J; junction bases unmatched: 6. In germline, CDR1 is SGHAT, CDR2 FQNNGV. The CDR3 has 14 amino acids. The CDR3 is CASSFILAWYEQYF. CDR3 coding DNA: TGTGCCAGCAGCTTTATACTAGCGTGGTACGAGCAGTACTTC. The entire variable domain, with the rest obtained from reference TRBV11-2 and TRBJ2-7, is as follows: EAGVAQSPRYKIIEKRQSVAFWCNPISGHATLYWYQQILGQGPKLLIQFQNNGVVDDSQLPKDRFSAERLKGVDSTLKIQPAKLEDSAVYLCASSFILAWYEQYFGPGTRLTVT.

In this sample, this clone turned up once. J is TRBJ2-7 and V is TRBV5-4; 8 bases are a match to TRBD2. Germline CDR1 and CDR2: SGHNT and YYREEE (reference sequence). V lost 0 bases and J lost 0; bases outside the gene matches: 5. This CDR3 has 16 amino acids. CDR3 loop: CASSLGGTRSSYEQYF. CDR3 bases: TGTGCCAGCAGCTTGGGGGGGACTAGGAGCTCCTACGAGCAGTACTTC.

This chain joins TRBV2 and TRBJ1-3; D might be TRBD1 (5 bases). V lost 6 bases, J lost 0 bases, and 12 bases lay in between. Germline V gene sequence: CDR1 SNHLY, CDR2 FYNNEI. The CDR3 extends over 15 amino acids. The DNA for the CDR3 is TGTGCCAGCAGGGGACGGGAGACCTCTGGAAACACCATATATTTT. It codes for CASRGRETSGNTIYF.

The J gene is TRBJ1-5, the V gene TRBV28; 8 bases align to TRBD1. The CDR3 is 14 residues long. CDR1 and CDR2 (germline): MDHEN, SYDVKM. The junction had 8 bases not matched to a gene; V was cut back by 6 bases and J by 7 bases. The CDR3 DNA sequence: TGTGCCAGCAGCCGAACAGGGGGTTGGCAGCCCCAGCATTTT. Its translation is CASSRTGGWQPQHF.

This clone appeared a few times. The chain couples TRBV2 to TRBJ2-7; D is unclear. From germline, CDR1 is SNHLY and CDR2 FYNNEI. Trimming took 2 bases from V and 5 from J, leaving 7 bases between them. CDR3 length: 12 residues. This CDR3 is CASSETGHEQYF. The CDR3 DNA follows: TGTGCCAGCAGTGAAACTGGGCACGAGCAGTACTTC.

This sequence joins TRBV7-2 and TRBJ1-2, with TRBD1 matching over 7 bases. CDR3 length: 14 residues. V lost 5 bases, J lost 3 bases, and 6 bases stayed unmatched. In germline, CDR1 is SGHTA, CDR2 FQGNSA. CDR3 nucleotides: TGTGCCAGCAGCCCCTGGAGGGGGCACTATGGCTACACCTTC. Its translation is CASSPWRGHYGYTF.

This rearrangement joins TRBV5-6 to TRBJ2-1, with 7 bases lining up with TRBD2. This CDR3 is built from 17 residues. Germline V gives CDR1 SGHDT, CDR2 YYEEEE. After removal of 2 bases from V and 3 bases from J, the junction contained 11 bases not matched to a gene. CDR3 nucleotides: TGTGCCAGCAGCTTCTGGGAAGCGGGGTATTTCTACAATGAGCAGTTCTTC. Translating it yields CASSFWEAGYFYNEQFF.

The CDR3 DNA follows: TGTGCCAGCAGTTTGCTAGTTCGAGAGACCCAGTACTTC. It encodes CASSLLVRETQYF. The genes are TRBV6-9 and TRBJ2-5; D remains ambiguous. CDR3 size: 13 residues. The ends were cut back, 4 bases at V and 4 bases at J, with 10 bases in the middle. The germline gives CDR1 MNHGY, CDR2 SVAAGI.

This chain connects TRBV28 to TRBJ2-7; the match to TRBD1 covers 8 bases. V dropped 5 bases and J dropped 0; count of bases not matched to a gene: 15. The CDR3 is 18 residues long. The V gene's germline CDR1 is MDHEN and CDR2 SYDVKM. The CDR3 reads CASSLTTIRDRSSYEQYF. For the CDR3, the DNA is TGTGCCAGCAGTCTAACTACCATCCGGGACAGGAGCTCCTACGAGCAGTACTTC.

The V and J genes are TRBV20-1 and TRBJ1-4, with D possibly being TRBD1 (5 bases). This CDR3 region has 11 residues. Looked up from germline, CDR1 is DFQATT and CDR2 is SNEGSKA (reference sequence). Deletions cut 5 bases from V and 11 bases from J, with 12 bases between. The CDR3 sequence is CSAGREGKLFF. The CDR3, as DNA: TGCAGTGCTGGCCGGGAGGGGAAACTGTTTTTT.

CDR3 protein: CASSFSENTEAFF. CDR3 coding DNA: TGCGCCAGCAGCTTCAGCGAGAACACTGAAGCTTTCTTT. The V call is TRBV5-1, the J call TRBJ1-1; no definite D call. Germline V gene data show CDR1 as SGHRS and CDR2 as YFSETQ. The CDR3 sequence is 13 residues long. V was trimmed by 2 bases and J by 1 base, leaving 6 bases between them.

This clone qualifies as medium-sized. V usage is TRBV11-3 and J usage is TRBJ2-3; weak D call: TRBD2 (5 bases). The CDR3 covers 15 residues. Trimming took 3 bases from V and 3 from J, leaving 13 bases between them. CDR1 and CDR2 (germline): SGHNT, YENEEA. CDR3 nucleotide sequence: TGTGCCAGCAGCTTGTCCGGGGATGGGACAGATACGCAGTATTTT. Its protein is CASSLSGDGTDTQYF.